This T cell receptor beta chain was identified during a study of graft-versus-host responses after intestinal transplantation. Study overall: Each transplant was multivisceral, liver-intestinal, or isolated intestinal.

CDR1 and CDR2 from the germline V gene are SGHKS and YYEKEE (reference sequence). The CDR3 has 14 amino acids. The V segment lost 4 bases and the J segment 4 bases; nucleotides outside the gene matches: 4. Details on this clone: Its antigen is as yet unknown.

The protocol was immunoSEQ multiplex PCR, while the TCRdb copy is restricted to in-frame clones and leaves out a portion. The table shows over 65,000 clones, with roughly 90% occurring only once. The chain recombines TRBV5-5 with TRBJ2-7; TRBD2 aligns across 11 bases. Sequenced material: unstimulated CD8+ T cells sorted from spleen or lymph node cells, taken before transplant. The sequence was obtained from a human donor who was the organ donor for an intestinal transplant. For the CDR3, the DNA is TGTGCCAGCAGCGCCGGGACTAGCGGATACGAGCAGTACTTC. Translating gives CASSAGTSGYEQYF.